Below are 25 T cell receptor beta chains sequenced from a single sample in a study of spatial heterogeneity in lung cancer. Study results and caveats: Tracking of tumor mutation counts was seen in expanded intratumoral alpha and beta TCR counts.

TCRdb reprocessed the 5' RACE reads via MiXCR and lists one record per CDR3 protein. Among under 15,000 distinct CDR3 sequences listed, approximately 2.9% were seen once. Antigen specificity for these receptors is unknown. Time point denoted: sample taken at primary tumor resection. The specimen comprised lung tumor tissue, sampled at surgery. These receptors were collected from a male donor with early-stage non-small cell lung cancer.

This clonotype appeared many times. The CDR3 sequence: CSVEATAVNEQFF. In DNA form, the CDR3 reads TGCAGCGTTGAGGCGACAGCTGTCAATGAGCAGTTCTTC. The chain joins TRBV29-1 to TRBJ2-1; TRBD1 might be the D (5 bases). V lost 3 bases to trimming and J lost 6 bases, with 12 bases between them. This CDR3 region has 13 residues. Per the germline V gene, CDR1 is SQVTM and CDR2 is ANQGSEA.

This clonotype was seen many times. The chain links TRBV11-2 to TRBJ1-1; D possibly corresponds to TRBD1 (5 bases). Between the trimmed V and J ends, which lost 4 bases and 5 bases, there was a span of 17 bases. The CDR3 sequence is 15 residues long. Germline CDR1 is SGHAT and CDR2 is FQNNGV. The CDR3 here is CASSSQGLLGTEAFF. The DNA for the CDR3 is TGTGCCAGCAGCTCTCAGGGACTTCTAGGTACTGAAGCTTTCTTT.

By frequency in the sample, this clonotype is medium-sized. The chain links TRBV2 to TRBJ1-4, with D maybe TRBD1 (5 bases). V lost 8 bases and J lost 7, with 11 bases in between. The CDR3 is made up of 12 amino acids. Germline V gene data show CDR1 as SNHLY and CDR2 as FYNNEI. CDR3 sequence: CASSTGGEKLFF. DNA of the CDR3: TGTGCCAGCTCAACAGGCGGTGAAAAACTGTTTTTT.

In this sample, this clonotype turned up many times. The gene calls are TRBV27 and TRBJ2-1; no clear D gene. Trimming removed 0 bases from V and 6 bases from J, with 12 bases in between. Germline V CDR1 and CDR2: MNHEY, SMNVEV (reference sequence). CDR3 length equals 15 residues. This chain's CDR3 is CASSLSPTGGNEQFF. In DNA, the CDR3 is TGTGCCAGCAGTTTATCCCCCACGGGCGGCAATGAGCAGTTCTTC.

This clonotype was counted at least ten times. This sequence joins TRBV12-3 or TRBV12-4 and TRBJ1-6; the D gene is possibly TRBD1 (6 bases). The CDR3 totals 14 residues. V dropped 5 bases and J dropped 6 bases, with 11 bases sitting between them. The CDR3 here is CASSEDSFNSPLHF. CDR3 DNA sequence: TGTGCCAGCAGTGAGGACAGTTTTAATTCACCCCTCCACTTT.

There are many counts of this clonotype. V and J are TRBV19 and TRBJ2-2; TRBD2 matches 10 bases. CDR1 is LNHDA, CDR2 SQIVND, per germline (reference sequence). The trim removed 5 bases at V and 3 bases at J, leaving 9 bases unmatched. The CDR3 extends over 17 amino acids. CDR3 nucleotides: TGTGCCAGTAGTCATACTAGCGGGGACTATGACACCGGGGAGCTGTTTTTT. Amino acids: CASSHTSGDYDTGELFF.

In its sample, this clonotype was seen many times. V gene TRBV9 combines with J gene TRBJ1-6; the D is unclear. CDR1 SGDLS and CDR2 YYNGEE come from the germline V gene. Trimming left V 0 bases short and J 6 bases short, with 10 bases between. The CDR3 extends over 15 amino acids. Written as DNA, the CDR3 is TGTGCCAGCAGCGTAGGTACCCTCGTTAATTCACCCCTCCACTTT. Its translation: CASSVGTLVNSPLHF.

This clonotype showed up many times. V usage is TRBV2 and J usage is TRBJ1-5, with a possible D match to TRBD1 (6 bases). Trimming left V 0 bases short and J 3 bases short, with 12 bases between. This CDR3 is 16 amino acids long. Germline V gene sequence: CDR1 SNHLY, CDR2 FYNNEI. The CDR3 DNA reads as TGTGCCAGCAGTGAAGCACAACAGGGTTTCAATCAGCCCCAGCATTTT. Amino acids: CASSEAQQGFNQPQHF. The full variable domain, completed using reference TRBV2 and TRBJ1-5, is EPEVTQTPSHQVTQMGQEVILRCVPISNHLYFYWYRQILGQKVEFLVSFYNNEISEKSEIFDDQFSVERPDGSNFTLKIRSTKLEDSAMYFCASSEAQQGFNQPQHFGDGTRLSIL.

This rearrangement joins TRBV5-1 to TRBJ1-1; D gene unclear. Trimming cost V 0 bases and J 0 bases, with 12 bases left between them. The germline V gene encodes CDR1 SGHRS and CDR2 YFSETQ. The CDR3 is 16 residues long. CDR3 in DNA: TGCGCCAGCAGCTTGGTCCCAGGTTCCATGAACACTGAAGCTTTCTTT. Translation gives CASSLVPGSMNTEAFF.

This clonotype was picked up one time. The CDR3 bases are TGTGCCAGCAGGATTTCAACTAATGAAAAACTGTTTTTT. Its protein is CASRISTNEKLFF. The chain couples TRBV12-3 or TRBV12-4 to TRBJ1-4; D is uncertain. The CDR3 covers 13 residues. V shed 6 bases and J shed 0 bases, with 5 bases lying between them.

Many counts were recorded for this clonotype. The chain couples TRBV15 to TRBJ2-2, with TRBD1 identical over 7 bases. V was clipped by 5 bases and J by 5 bases; unmatched bases: 5. The germline CDR1 and CDR2 sequences are LNHNV and YYDKDF (reference sequence). The CDR3 length is 14 residues. CDR3 sequence: CATSARQGTGELFF. In nucleotides, the CDR3 is TGTGCCACCAGCGCCCGACAGGGAACCGGGGAGCTGTTTTTT.

This clonotype has a count of ten or more. The chain combines TRBV20-1 with TRBJ1-1; unclear D gene. V was trimmed by 4 bases and J by 2 bases, leaving 17 bases between them. There are 15 residues in the CDR3. From germline, CDR1 is DFQATT and CDR2 SNEGSKA (reference sequence). This CDR3 reads CSANPVLEVNTEAFF. DNA of the CDR3: TGCAGTGCTAATCCGGTCCTCGAAGTAAACACTGAAGCTTTCTTT.

In this sample, this clonotype turned up many times. V and J are TRBV28 and TRBJ1-4; D ambiguous. Germline loops: CDR1 MDHEN, CDR2 SYDVKM. V lost 3 bases, J lost 7 bases, and 12 bases lay in between. The CDR3 is 14 residues long. CDR3 loop: CASSLGRAGEKLFF. DNA of the CDR3: TGTGCCAGCAGTTTGGGGAGGGCGGGTGAAAAACTGTTTTTT.

There are many counts of this clonotype. This chain joins TRBV4-3 and TRBJ1-4, with 8 bases matching TRBD1. Germline assignment: CDR1 LGHNA and CDR2 YSLEER. J gave up 0 bases and V 0 bases, and 6 bases lay outside the gene matches. This CDR3 is 18 amino acids long. The CDR3 bases are TGCGCCAGCAGCCAAGACGGGACAGGCGCTGCAACTAATGAAAAACTGTTTTTT. As protein: CASSQDGTGAATNEKLFF.

This clonotype was detected many times. J is TRBJ2-3 and V is TRBV19; D gene uncertain. Trimming pared 3 bases from V and 9 bases from J, leaving 25 bases between. CDR3 length equals 17 residues. CDR1 and CDR2 (germline): LNHDA, SQIVND (reference sequence). CDR3 region: CASSIEPPSATQVTQYF. As DNA, the CDR3 is TGTGCCAGTAGTATCGAGCCCCCCAGTGCGACCCAGGTCACGCAGTATTTT.

The chain couples TRBV24-1 to TRBJ2-5, with 7 bases identical to TRBD1. The CDR3 has 15 amino acids. Trimming took 3 bases from V and 2 from J; bases not matched to a gene: 5. The germline gives CDR1 KGHDR, CDR2 SFDVKD. The CDR3 DNA sequence: TGTGCCACCAGTGATCCCGGGACAGCACAAGAGACCCAGTACTTC. The encoded protein is CATSDPGTAQETQYF.

This clonotype was counted many times. The V gene is TRBV10-3, the J gene TRBJ2-7, with 8 bases fitting TRBD1. V shed 4 bases, J shed 1 base, and the junction held 0 bases outside the gene matches. CDR3 length: 13 amino acids. CDR1 and CDR2 from the germline V gene are ENHRY and SYGVKD. CDR3 nucleotide sequence: TGTGCCATCAGTGGGACAGGGTCCTACGAGCAGTACTTC. This sequence encodes CAISGTGSYEQYF.

Ten or more counts support this clonotype. In DNA form, the CDR3 reads TGTGCCAGCAGTGAAGAGAGGGCATATGGCTACACCTTC. Its translation is CASSEERAYGYTF. The genes are TRBV6-1 and TRBJ1-2; the D is unclear. V was cut by 1 base and J by 5 bases, with 8 bases left in between. Germline V gives CDR1 MNHNS, CDR2 SASEGT. The length of the CDR3 is 13 residues.

Regarding this clonotype: A much larger clone lies a single base off, so this may be a read error. The V call is TRBV3-1, the J call TRBJ1-4; D unresolved. V lost 1 base to trimming and J lost 4 bases, with 4 bases between them. The germline CDR1 and CDR2 sequences are LGHDT and YNNKEL (reference sequence). The CDR3 runs to 13 residues. CDR3 in DNA: TGTGCCAGCAGCCAAGTCATTAATGAAAAACTGTTTTTT. This translates into CASSQVINEKLFF.

This clonotype was counted ten times or more. This chain connects TRBV28 to TRBJ2-5, with 8 bases that match TRBD2. CDR3 length: 15 residues. V was clipped by 8 bases and J by 0 bases; unmatched bases: 8. CDR1 and CDR2 (germline): MDHEN, SYDVKM. The CDR3 region has the DNA TGTGCCAGCGGAGCGGGGGTGACGTACCAAGAGACCCAGTACTTC. Translation: CASGAGVTYQETQYF.

This clonotype has just a few counts. This chain joins TRBV10-1 and TRBJ1-2; no clear D gene. The germline V and J ends were trimmed by 0 bases and 2 bases, with 13 bases remaining between them. The CDR3 has 16 amino acids. In germline, CDR1 is WNHNN, CDR2 SYGVQD (reference sequence). This CDR3 reads CASSESGTPRNYGYTF. CDR3 DNA: TGCGCCAGCAGTGAGTCCGGCACTCCAAGGAACTATGGCTACACCTTC.

This clonotype was detected ten times or more. This rearrangement joins TRBV20-1 to TRBJ2-2; 8 nucleotides match TRBD2. In germline, CDR1 is DFQATT, CDR2 SNEGSKA (reference sequence). J was trimmed by 2 bases and V by 8 bases; bases with no gene match: 7. There are 14 residues in the CDR3. Here the CDR3 DNA reads TGCAGTAGCGTAGCGGGACGTAACACCGGGGAGCTGTTTTTT. It encodes CSSVAGRNTGELFF.

This clonotype was counted at least ten times. V is TRBV6-1 and J is TRBJ2-5, with D possibly being TRBD1 (5 bases). The V and J ends lost 6 bases and 5 bases respectively, with 13 bases between them. CDR3 size: 13 residues. From germline, CDR1 is MNHNS and CDR2 SASEGT. In nucleotides, the CDR3 is TGTGCCAGCAGGGTACAGGTCTCGGAGACCCAGTACTTC. Residues: CASRVQVSETQYF.

This clonotype was recorded many times. The V gene is TRBV24-1, the J gene TRBJ2-3; D ambiguous. V dropped 4 bases and J dropped 2 bases, with 6 bases sitting between them. This CDR3 is built from 13 residues. Per germline, CDR1 KGHDR and CDR2 SFDVKD. The CDR3 sequence: CATSEKNTDTQYF. DNA of the CDR3: TGTGCCACCAGTGAAAAGAACACAGATACGCAGTATTTT.

Relative to its sample, this clonotype is medium-sized (0.01 to 0.1%). The gene calls are TRBV20-1 and TRBJ2-5; 7 bases match TRBD1. The length of the CDR3 is 15 residues. The ends lost 4 bases at V and 0 bases at J; junction bases unmatched: 8. Germline V gene sequence: CDR1 DFQATT, CDR2 SNEGSKA (reference sequence). CDR3 region: CSAIPGQWYQETQYF. As DNA, the CDR3 is TGCAGTGCTATTCCGGGACAGTGGTACCAAGAGACCCAGTACTTC.